These 9 T cell receptor beta chains came from one sample sequenced in a study of molecular identifiers for immune sequencing clone quantification. TCRdb redid the calling of the PCR reads with MiXCR, one entry per CDR3 protein. This table has 8,500 to 11,000 distinct CDR3 sequences, about 18% appearing once. The sequenced sample was naive CD8+ T cells from blood, with Jurkat cell RNA spiked in. This sample's subset: FACS-sorted CD8+CD4-CCR7+CD45RA+ naive T cells. These receptors were collected from a human donor in good health. Some libraries in this study had Jurkat cell RNA spiked in.

The genes are TRBV12-3 or TRBV12-4 and TRBJ2-7; 7 bases align to TRBD1. The CDR3 covers 15 residues. V lost 2 bases and J lost 2; bases outside the gene matches: 6. This CDR3 is CASSLPQGSTYEQYF. Written as DNA, the CDR3 is TGTGCCAGCAGTTTACCACAGGGGTCGACCTACGAGCAGTACTTC.

This clonotype was seen ten or more times. The chain carries TRBV29-1 and TRBJ2-1; D might be TRBD1 (6 bases). The germline V and J ends were trimmed by 5 bases and 4 bases, with 12 bases remaining between them. The V gene's germline CDR1 is SQVTM and CDR2 ANQGSEA. The CDR3 runs 13 residues. CDR3 region: CSVRGDKYNEQFF. The DNA of the CDR3 is TGCAGCGTTCGAGGGGACAAGTACAATGAGCAGTTCTTC.

For this clonotype: This could be a read error, since a much larger clone is one nucleotide away. The V gene is TRBV21-1, the J gene TRBJ1-1; TRBD1, the table's D call, was not compared with the DNA. TRBV21-1 is reported as a pseudogene. The CDR3 loop spans 13 amino acids. As DNA, the CDR3 is TGTGCCAGCAGGATCGGGGCAAACACTGAAGCTCTCTTT. It yields the protein CASRIGANTEALF.

This clonotype came up many times. V usage is TRBV2 and J usage is TRBJ2-7; D is possibly TRBD1 (6 bases). The CDR3 spans 12 residues. V was trimmed by 8 bases and J by 6 bases, leaving 14 bases between them. Germline V gene lookup returns CDR1 SNHLY and CDR2 FYNNEI. The CDR3: CASRTALGEQYF. CDR3 bases: TGTGCCAGCCGGACAGCCTTGGGCGAGCAGTACTTC.

Relative to its sample, this clonotype is medium-sized (0.01 to 0.1%). This CDR3 is CASSYSAGSSTDTQYF. The CDR3 nucleotides read TGTGCCAGCAGTTACTCGGCAGGCTCTAGCACAGATACGCAGTATTTT. This chain connects TRBV6-5 to TRBJ2-3; D ambiguous. V lost 0 bases and J 0 bases, leaving 10 bases between the germline ends. The CDR3 runs 16 residues. Germline V gene sequence: CDR1 MNHEY, CDR2 SVGAGI.

This sequence joins TRBV20-1 and TRBJ2-7, with D maybe TRBD1 (6 bases). Germline-derived CDR1 and CDR2 are DFQATT and SNEGSKA (reference sequence). Trimming took off 3 bases at V and 2 bases at J, with 11 bases between the two ends. CDR3 length: 13 residues. CDR3 in DNA: TGCAGTGCTAGGGGGGCAGGAACCTACGAGCAGTACTTC. Its protein is CSARGAGTYEQYF.

By proportion, this clonotype is medium-sized. The CDR3 region is CASSLGRVNTEAFF. For the CDR3, the DNA is TGTGCCAGCAGCTTAGGGCGAGTGAACACTGAAGCTTTCTTT. The V call is TRBV11-2, the J call TRBJ1-1; no firm D call. In germline, CDR1 is SGHAT, CDR2 FQNNGV. The CDR3 runs to 14 residues. Trimming took 1 base from V and 0 from J, leaving 6 bases between them.

Within the sample, this clonotype is medium-sized (0.01 to 0.1%). The chain carries TRBV28 and TRBJ2-3; D is unresolved. Germline V gene data show CDR1 as MDHEN and CDR2 as SYDVKM. The CDR3 covers 15 residues. V dropped 5 bases and J dropped 4 bases, with 16 bases sitting between them. As DNA, the CDR3 is TGTGCCAGCAGTCCTGACCCCCAGGCCTCAGATACGCAGTATTTT. Amino acids: CASSPDPQASDTQYF. Together with reference TRBV28 and TRBJ2-3, the CDR3 gives the full variable domain: DVKVTQSSRYLVKRTGEKVFLECVQDMDHENMFWYRQDPGLGLRLIYFSYDVKMKEKGDIPEGYSVSREKKERFSLILESASTNQTSMYLCASSPDPQASDTQYFGPGTRLTVL.

By its share, this clonotype is medium-sized. The chain employs TRBV7-9 and TRBJ2-1; 7 bases match TRBD2. The CDR3 extends over 12 amino acids. In germline, CDR1 is SEHNR, CDR2 FQNEAQ (reference sequence). Trimming at V came to 8 bases and at J to 9 bases, leaving 7 bases not matched to a gene. Here the CDR3 reads CASQLALGEQFF. CDR3 bases: TGTGCCAGCCAACTAGCGTTAGGTGAGCAGTTCTTC.